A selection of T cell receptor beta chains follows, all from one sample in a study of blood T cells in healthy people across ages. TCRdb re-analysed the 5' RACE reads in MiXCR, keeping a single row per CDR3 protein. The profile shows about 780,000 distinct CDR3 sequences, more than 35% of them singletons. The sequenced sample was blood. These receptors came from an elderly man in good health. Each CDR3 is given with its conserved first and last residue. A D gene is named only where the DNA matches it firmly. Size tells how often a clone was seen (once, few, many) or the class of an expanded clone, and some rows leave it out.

TGTGCCAGCAGCATCCGACAGGGGGCTTCCACTGAAGCTTTCTTT	CASSIRQGASTEAFF	TRBD1	TRBJ1-1	-	TRBV5-5
TGTGCCACGAGGTGGGGACAGGGGGCGCGAAATGAGCAGTTCTTC	CATRWGQGARNEQFF	TRBD1	TRBJ2-1	-	TRBV5-4
TGCAGTGGGGTAATAGCGGGGGGGTACAATGAGCAGTTCTTC	CSGVIAGGYNEQFF	TRBD2	TRBJ2-1	few	TRBV29-1
TGTGCCAGCAGTGGCCAATTCGAGACCCAGTACTTC	CASSGQFETQYF	-	TRBJ2-5	-	TRBV2
TGCACCAGCAGCCAACGTTTCTCCGGGAGCAGCGATACGCAGTATTTT	CTSSQRFSGSSDTQYF	-	TRBJ2-3	once	TRBV1
TGTGCCAGCAGTGAAAGGATGGGGGGACCACTTGAGCAGTACTTC	CASSERMGGPLEQYF	-	TRBJ2-5	-	TRBV2
TGTGCCAGCAGTGGCGAGTGGAGCCAAGAGACCCAGTACTTC	CASSGEWSQETQYF	-	TRBJ2-5	-	TRBV25-1
TGTGCCACCAGCTGGAGGCAGGGACAGGGAGGTGATGGCTACACCTTC	CATSWRQGQGGDGYTF	TRBD1	TRBJ1-2	-	TRBV15
TGCAGCGGTGAAATTCTTAATGAGCAGTTCTTC	CSGEILNEQFF	-	TRBJ2-1	few	TRBV29-1
TGTGCCAGCAGCCCGGGACTAGCAAAGGAGCAGTACTTC	CASSPGLAKEQYF	TRBD2	TRBJ2-7	few	TRBV5-5
TGTGCCAGCAGTTATAGGGGACAGGCGAAACACGAGCAGTACTTC	CASSYRGQAKHEQYF	TRBD1	TRBJ2-7	-	TRBV6-2/TRBV6-3
TGCAGTGCTAGAGACTACCTAGGAGGACCAGATACGCAGTATTTT	CSARDYLGGPDTQYF	-	TRBJ2-3	-	TRBV20-1
TGTGCCAGCAGCCGACGGGACAGGGGGCTAGAGACCCAGTACTTC	CASSRRDRGLETQYF	TRBD1	TRBJ2-5	-	TRBV7-9
TGCAGTGCTTCCCGGACTAGCGGGCCCTCCTACGAGCAGTACTTC	CSASRTSGPSYEQYF	TRBD2	TRBJ2-7	-	TRBV20-1
TGTGCCAGCTCACGGGGGACGGAGAACACTGAAGCTTTCTTT	CASSRGTENTEAFF	-	TRBJ1-1	few	TRBV18
TGTGCCAGCAGTTACACCGAGTACGAGCAGTACTTC	CASSYTEYEQYF	-	TRBJ2-7	-	TRBV6-2/TRBV6-3
TGTGCCAGCAGTCCCGGCGCAGTCCAAGAGACCCAGTACTTC	CASSPGAVQETQYF	-	TRBJ2-5	-	TRBV12-3/TRBV12-4
TGTGCCAGCAGTGAAGGGTCTGGGAGCTCCTACGAGCAGTACTTC	CASSEGSGSSYEQYF	-	TRBJ2-7	few	TRBV2
TGTGCCATCAGTGACCCCGGACGGAGGGCCTACGAGCAGTACTTC	CAISDPGRRAYEQYF	-	TRBJ2-7	-	TRBV10-3
TGTGCCAGCAGCTTGACACGGGACCGAAACTATGGCTACACCTTC	CASSLTRDRNYGYTF	-	TRBJ1-2	few	TRBV5-4
TGTGCCAGCAGTCCGGCAGTAACTAACTATGGCTACACCTTC	CASSPAVTNYGYTF	-	TRBJ1-2	-	TRBV25-1
TGTGCCAGCGGCCTGGGGTTCGATGAGCAGTTCTTC	CASGLGFDEQFF	-	TRBJ2-1	-	TRBV12-3/TRBV12-4
TGCAGTGCGAGGGGATGGCGGGCAAAACAGCGGGGCACAGATACGCAGTATTTT	CSARGWRAKQRGTDTQYF	-	TRBJ2-3	-	TRBV20-1
TGCGCCAGCAGCGGACCCACTAGCGGCTACACAGATACGCAGTATTTT	CASSGPTSGYTDTQYF	TRBD2	TRBJ2-3	-	TRBV5-1
TGTGCCAGCAGCGTACAGCCTAGGGCTGAAGCTTTCTTT	CASSVQPRAEAFF	-	TRBJ1-1	-	TRBV9
TGTGCCAGCAGCTTAGAAATACTGAATACGCAGTATTTT	CASSLEILNTQYF	-	TRBJ2-3	-	TRBV7-2
TGCAGTGCTTTAACGCGGAAAGAGACCCAGTACTTC	CSALTRKETQYF	-	TRBJ2-5	few	TRBV20-1
TGCGCCAGCAGCCAAGATTCCGAATATGGCTACACCTTC	CASSQDSEYGYTF	-	TRBJ1-2	-	TRBV4-3
TGTGCCAGCAGCTTCCGGGGCGGGCAGTACTTC	CASSFRGGQYF	-	TRBJ2-7	-	TRBV13
TGCGCCAGCAGCTTGGGGCTAGCGGAGATATACAATGAGCAGTACTTC	CASSLGLAEIYNEQYF	TRBD2	TRBJ2-7	-	TRBV5-1
TGTGCCAGCAGTTTATTCCAGGGAGGCCCCCAAGAGACCCAGTACTTC	CASSLFQGGPQETQYF	-	TRBJ2-5	once	TRBV27
TGTGCCAGCAGTCTTTCCGGGCTCCTCCCAGATACGCAGTATTTT	CASSLSGLLPDTQYF	-	TRBJ2-3	few	TRBV6-1
TGTGCCAGCAGTGCAAACCCGTTGGAGACCCAGTACTTC	CASSANPLETQYF	-	TRBJ2-5	few	TRBV27
TGCAGTGCTAGACCCCGACTAGCGAGCACAGATACGCAGTATTTT	CSARPRLASTDTQYF	TRBD2	TRBJ2-3	-	TRBV20-1
TGTGCCAGCACCCCGCAACTAGGGAAAAACATTCAGTACTTC	CASTPQLGKNIQYF	-	TRBJ2-4	-	TRBV12-3/TRBV12-4
TGTGCCAGCAGCTTAGTCTGGACAGCATACGAGCAGTACTTC	CASSLVWTAYEQYF	-	TRBJ2-7	few	TRBV7-2
TGTGCCAGCAGTTTAATGGGGGCAAGAGCAGATGTGCAGTATTTT	CASSLMGARADVQYF	-	TRBJ2-3	-	TRBV12-3/TRBV12-4
TGTGCCAGCAGTTTAACCCGGAGCTCCTACAATGAGCAGTTCTTC	CASSLTRSSYNEQFF	-	TRBJ2-1	-	TRBV5-1
TGTGCCAGCAGCACTAAGGACAGGGCACGTAACTATGGCTACACCTTC	CASSTKDRARNYGYTF	-	TRBJ1-2	once	TRBV21-1
TGTGCCAGCAGTGCGCAGGGACACCGGTTTAAAAACATTCAGTACTTC	CASSAQGHRFKNIQYF	-	TRBJ2-4	few	TRBV12-3/TRBV12-4
TGTGCCAGCAGCCAGCCGGGACAGGGTTCACCCCTCCACTTT	CASSQPGQGSPLHF	TRBD1	TRBJ1-6	-	TRBV3-1
TGCAGCGTTGAAGATACAAAACAAGAGACCCAGTACTTC	CSVEDTKQETQYF	-	TRBJ2-5	few	TRBV29-1
TGTGCCAGCAGCCAAGATTCGATTGGGAGCTACCGTTTGGGTGAGCAGTTCTTC	CASSQDSIGSYRLGEQFF	-	TRBJ2-1	-	TRBV4-2
TGTGCCAGCAGTACTAGCGGGAGGGCCAATATGGATGAGCAGTACTTC	CASSTSGRANMDEQYF	TRBD2	TRBJ2-5	-	TRBV28
TGTGCCAGCACCCCAGGAGGGGCTAACTATGGCTACACCTTC	CASTPGGANYGYTF	-	TRBJ1-2	-	TRBV7-2
TGTGCCAGCAGGCCCCAATTTCTAGGGAATGAGCAGTTCTTC	CASRPQFLGNEQFF	-	TRBJ2-1	-	TRBV12-3/TRBV12-4
TGTGCCAGCTCACCCGGACAGAGGGATTCACCCCTCCACTTT	CASSPGQRDSPLHF	-	TRBJ1-6	-	TRBV18
TGTGCCATCAGTGCTGGGCTAGCGGTAGCCAATGAGCAGTTCTTC	CAISAGLAVANEQFF	TRBD2	TRBJ2-1	few	TRBV10-3
TGTGCCAGCAGCTATCAGGGGAGCTCCTACGAGCAGTACTTC	CASSYQGSSYEQYF	-	TRBJ2-7	-	TRBV7-9
TGTGCCAGCAGCGAGACAGGGAACCAAAACATTCAGTACTTC	CASSETGNQNIQYF	TRBD1	TRBJ2-4	-	TRBV7-2
TGTGCCAGCAGTAAGCGGGAGGGCATCCATGAGCAGTTCTTC	CASSKREGIHEQFF	TRBD2	TRBJ2-1	-	TRBV6-4
TGCAGCGTTGCCCTCCATCGAGGGGACTACGAGCAGTACTTC	CSVALHRGDYEQYF	-	TRBJ2-7	few	TRBV29-1
TGCAGTGCAAAAACCGGGACAGTAAATTCACCCCTCCACTTT	CSAKTGTVNSPLHF	TRBD1	TRBJ1-6	few	TRBV20-1
TGTGCCTGGAGTATGGTAGCGGCTTACAATGAGCAGTTCTTC	CAWSMVAAYNEQFF	-	TRBJ2-1	-	TRBV30